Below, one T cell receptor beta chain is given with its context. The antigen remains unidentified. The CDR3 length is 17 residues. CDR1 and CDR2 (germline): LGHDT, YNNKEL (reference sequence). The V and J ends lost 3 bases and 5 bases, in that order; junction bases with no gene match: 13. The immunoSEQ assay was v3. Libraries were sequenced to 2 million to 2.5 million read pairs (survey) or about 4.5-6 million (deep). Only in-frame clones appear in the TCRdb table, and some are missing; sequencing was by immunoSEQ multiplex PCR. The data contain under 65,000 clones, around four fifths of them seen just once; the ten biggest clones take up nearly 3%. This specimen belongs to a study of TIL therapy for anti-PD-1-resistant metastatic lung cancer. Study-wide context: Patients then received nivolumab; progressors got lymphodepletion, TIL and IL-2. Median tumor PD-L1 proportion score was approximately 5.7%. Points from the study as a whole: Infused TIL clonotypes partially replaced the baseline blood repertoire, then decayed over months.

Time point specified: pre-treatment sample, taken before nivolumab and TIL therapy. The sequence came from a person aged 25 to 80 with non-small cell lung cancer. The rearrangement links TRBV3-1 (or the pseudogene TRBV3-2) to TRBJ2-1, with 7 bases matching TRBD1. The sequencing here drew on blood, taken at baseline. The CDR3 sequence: CASSQRPRGTVHNEQFF. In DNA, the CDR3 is TGTGCCAGCAGCCAGAGGCCCAGGGGGACAGTACACAATGAGCAGTTCTTC.